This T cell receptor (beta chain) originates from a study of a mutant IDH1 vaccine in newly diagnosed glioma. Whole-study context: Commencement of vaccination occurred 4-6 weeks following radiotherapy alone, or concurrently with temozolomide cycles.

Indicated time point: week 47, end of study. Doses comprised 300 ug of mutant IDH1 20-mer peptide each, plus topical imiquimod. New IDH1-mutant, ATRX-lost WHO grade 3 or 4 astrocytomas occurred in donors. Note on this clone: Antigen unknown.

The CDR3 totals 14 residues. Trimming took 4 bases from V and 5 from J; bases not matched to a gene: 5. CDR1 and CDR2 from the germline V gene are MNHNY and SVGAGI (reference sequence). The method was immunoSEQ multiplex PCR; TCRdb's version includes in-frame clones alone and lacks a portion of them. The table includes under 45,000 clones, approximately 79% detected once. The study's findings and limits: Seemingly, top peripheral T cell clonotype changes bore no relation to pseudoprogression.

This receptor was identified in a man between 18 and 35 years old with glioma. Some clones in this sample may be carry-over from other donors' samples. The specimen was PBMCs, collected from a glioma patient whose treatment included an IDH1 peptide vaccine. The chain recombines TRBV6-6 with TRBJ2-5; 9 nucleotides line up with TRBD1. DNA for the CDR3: TGTGCCAGCAGTTGGGGACAGGGACGGGAGACCCAGTACTTC. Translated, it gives CASSWGQGRETQYF.